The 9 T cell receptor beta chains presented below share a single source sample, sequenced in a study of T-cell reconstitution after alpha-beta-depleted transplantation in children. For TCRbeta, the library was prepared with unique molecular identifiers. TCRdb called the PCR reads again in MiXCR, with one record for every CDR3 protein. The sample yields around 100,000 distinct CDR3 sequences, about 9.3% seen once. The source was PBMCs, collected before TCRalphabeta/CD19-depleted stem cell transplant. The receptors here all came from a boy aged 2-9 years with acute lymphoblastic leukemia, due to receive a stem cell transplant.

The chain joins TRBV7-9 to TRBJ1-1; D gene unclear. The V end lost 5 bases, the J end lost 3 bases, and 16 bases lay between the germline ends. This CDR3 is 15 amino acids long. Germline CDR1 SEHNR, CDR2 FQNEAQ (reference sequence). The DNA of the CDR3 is TGTGCCAGCAGCCCAAACCATTTTGGGGACACTGAAGCTTTCTTT. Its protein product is CASSPNHFGDTEAFF.

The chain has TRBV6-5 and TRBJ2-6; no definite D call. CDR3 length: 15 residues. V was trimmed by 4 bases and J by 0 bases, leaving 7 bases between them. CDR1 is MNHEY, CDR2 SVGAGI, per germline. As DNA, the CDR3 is TGTGCCAGCAGTTCCGCCGGCTCTGGGGCCAACGTCCTGACTTTC. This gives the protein CASSSAGSGANVLTF.

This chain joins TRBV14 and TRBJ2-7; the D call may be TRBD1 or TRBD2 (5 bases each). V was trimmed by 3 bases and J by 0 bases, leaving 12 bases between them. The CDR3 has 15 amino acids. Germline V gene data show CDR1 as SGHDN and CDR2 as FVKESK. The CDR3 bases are TGTGCCAGCAGCCACGGGGACCCCATCTCCTACGAGCAGTACTTC. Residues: CASSHGDPISYEQYF. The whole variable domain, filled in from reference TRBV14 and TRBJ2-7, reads EAGVTQFPSHSVIEKGQTVTLRCDPISGHDNLYWYRRVMGKEIKFLLHFVKESKQDESGMPNNRFLAERTGGTYSTLKVQPAELEDSGVYFCASSHGDPISYEQYFGPGTRLTVT.

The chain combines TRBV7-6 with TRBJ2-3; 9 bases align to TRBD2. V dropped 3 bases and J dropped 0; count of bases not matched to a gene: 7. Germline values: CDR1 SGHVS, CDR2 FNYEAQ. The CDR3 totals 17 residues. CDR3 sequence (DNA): TGTGCCAGCAGCTTGATGGCTAGCGGGATTAGCACAGATACGCAGTATTTT. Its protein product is CASSLMASGISTDTQYF. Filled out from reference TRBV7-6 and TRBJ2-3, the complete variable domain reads GAGVSQSPRYKVTKRGQDVALRCDPISGHVSLYWYRQALGQGPEFLTYFNYEAQQDKSGLPNDRFSAERPEGSISTLTIQRTEQRDSAMYRCASSLMASGISTDTQYFGPGTRLTVL.

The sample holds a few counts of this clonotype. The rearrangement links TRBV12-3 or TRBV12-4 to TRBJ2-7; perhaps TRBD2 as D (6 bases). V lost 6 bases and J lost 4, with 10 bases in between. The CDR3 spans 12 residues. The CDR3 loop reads CASSFRGYEQYF. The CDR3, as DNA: TGTGCCAGCAGCTTCCGGGGGTACGAGCAGTACTTC.

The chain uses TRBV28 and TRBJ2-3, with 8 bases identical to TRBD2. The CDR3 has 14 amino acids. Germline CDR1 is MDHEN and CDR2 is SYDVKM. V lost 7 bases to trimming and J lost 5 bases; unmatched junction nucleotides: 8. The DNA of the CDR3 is TGTGCCAGCACCATAGCGGGATTTGGAGATACGCAGTATTTT. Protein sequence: CASTIAGFGDTQYF.

The CDR3: CASSGSVTSSYNEQFF. The DNA of the CDR3 is TGTGCCAGCAGTGGGTCGGTGACTAGCTCCTACAATGAGCAGTTCTTC. The rearrangement links TRBV6-1 to TRBJ2-1; D might be TRBD2 (6 bases). Germline V gene lookup returns CDR1 MNHNS and CDR2 SASEGT. The V end lost 4 bases, the J end lost 0 bases, and 13 bases lay between the germline ends. The CDR3 has 16 residues.

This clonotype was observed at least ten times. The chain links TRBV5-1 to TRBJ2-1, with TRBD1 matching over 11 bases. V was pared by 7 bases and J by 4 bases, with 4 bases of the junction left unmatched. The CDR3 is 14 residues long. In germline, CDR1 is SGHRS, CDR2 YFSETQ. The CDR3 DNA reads TGCGCCAGCTACCGGGACAGGGGGTACAATGAGCAGTTCTTC. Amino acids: CASYRDRGYNEQFF.

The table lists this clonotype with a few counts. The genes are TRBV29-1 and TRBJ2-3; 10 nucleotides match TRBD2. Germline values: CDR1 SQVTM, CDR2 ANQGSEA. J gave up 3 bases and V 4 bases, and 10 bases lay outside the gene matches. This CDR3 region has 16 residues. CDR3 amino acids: CSVGEIAGGYTDTQYF. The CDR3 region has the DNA TGCAGCGTTGGCGAAATAGCGGGAGGATATACAGATACGCAGTATTTT.